This TCR beta chain was recovered during a study of post-analysis software for immune sequencing data. Each TCR beta cDNA library carried unique molecular identifiers. The T cell input of roughly 1 to 11 million gave roughly 0.5 million cDNA molecules. MiXCR was run by TCRdb on the PCR reads, yielding one entry per CDR3 protein. Of around 400,000 distinct CDR3 sequences in the sample, about 40% were seen once. About this clonotype itself: Its cognate antigen is unknown.

CDR1 and CDR2 from the germline V gene are SQVTM and ANQGSEA. The V end was cut by 0 bases, the J end by 6 bases, with 8 bases between. CDR3 size: 12 residues. Study findings and constraints: When patients were compared with controls, four to six TRBV segments were more frequent, TRBV5-6, TRBV5-1 and TRBV20-1 among them.

The receptor was derived from a girl between 2 and 10 years old with multiple sclerosis. The sample comprised blood. The rearrangement joins TRBV29-1 to TRBJ1-2, with D uncertain. The CDR3 DNA reads TGCAGCGTTGAAGATCTCGGGGATGGCTACACCTTC. Residues: CSVEDLGDGYTF.